These 17 T cell receptor beta chains were sequenced from one sample in a study of blood T cell repertoires in COVID-19. TCRdb's table, derived via immunoSEQ multiplex PCR, lists solely in-frame clones and lacks some. This table holds roughly 230,000 clones, roughly nine tenths found once. The sequencing input was peripheral blood. Receptor source: a middle-aged woman who had recovered from COVID-19.

The chain combines TRBV19 with TRBJ2-1; possible D gene TRBD1, 5 bases. CDR3 length: 17 amino acids. Germline assignment: CDR1 LNHDA and CDR2 SQIVND (reference sequence). V gave up 5 bases and J gave up 5 bases, with 22 bases separating them. CDR3 sequence (DNA): TGTGCCAGTAGTCTCAATGGGGCGCATAGGGTTCACAATGAGCAGTTCTTC. Translated, it gives CASSLNGAHRVHNEQFF.

This chain uses TRBV10-3 with TRBJ2-5; TRBD2 matches at 15 bases. V gave up 6 bases and J gave up 1 base; unmatched junction bases: 12. Germline lookup yields CDR1 ENHRY and CDR2 SYGVKD. The CDR3 has 19 amino acids. The CDR3 DNA reads as TGTGCCATCAGCCCTAGTCCCGGGACTAGCGGGAGGCTCCAAGAGACCCAGTACTTC. It translates to CAISPSPGTSGRLQETQYF.

The chain links TRBV12-3 or TRBV12-4 to TRBJ2-4; D remains unclear. The CDR3 runs to 12 residues. V was clipped by 4 bases and J by 3 bases, with 4 bases between them. Here the CDR3 DNA reads TGTGCCAGCAGTTCCTTCAAAAACATTCAGTACTTC. Amino acid sequence: CASSSFKNIQYF.

The chain links TRBV7-2 to TRBJ1-3; D is possibly TRBD1 (6 bases). The CDR3 runs to 16 residues. Germline CDR1 and CDR2: SGHTA and FQGNSA. V was trimmed by 1 base and J by 2 bases, leaving 12 bases between them. DNA of the CDR3: TGTGCCAGCAGCTTAGGTGGGACAAGAGCTGGAAACACCATATATTTT. It codes for CASSLGGTRAGNTIYF.

This clone was counted a few times. V gene TRBV3-1 (or the pseudogene TRBV3-2) combines with J gene TRBJ2-1; tentatively, D is TRBD2 (5 bases). This CDR3 is built from 16 residues. Germline V gives CDR1 LGHDT, CDR2 YNNKEL (reference sequence). The germline V and J ends were trimmed by 4 bases and 7 bases, with 20 bases remaining between them. The CDR3 DNA follows: TGTGCCAGCAGCCCTCCCGCTGCGGGCCCTCGGAATGAGCAGTTCTTC. Translated: CASSPPAAGPRNEQFF.

CDR3 in DNA: TGTGCCAGCAGGCCACAGCAGATGAACACTGAAGCTTTCTTT. Translation: CASRPQQMNTEAFF. The chain links TRBV6-5 to TRBJ1-1; no definite D call. Trimming shortened V by 6 bases and J by 0 bases, and 11 bases separated the two germline ends. The CDR3 contains 14 residues. CDR1 and CDR2 (germline): MNHEY, SVGAGI.

V is TRBV7-3 and J is TRBJ2-1, with TRBD2 identical over 10 bases. With 1 base clipped from V and 5 bases from J, the junction kept 8 bases outside the gene matches. The CDR3 is 17 residues long. Germline CDR1 is SGHTA and CDR2 is FQGTGA. In DNA form, the CDR3 reads TGTGCCAGCAGCTTAAGGCTCGGAGCGGGGGGGCACAATGAGCAGTTCTTC. The encoded protein is CASSLRLGAGGHNEQFF.

The gene calls are TRBV18 and TRBJ1-1; D is ambiguous. Germline V gene lookup returns CDR1 KGHSH and CDR2 LQKENI. The CDR3 runs to 12 residues. Trimming took 3 bases from V and 1 from J, leaving 3 bases between them. CDR3 loop: CASSPGNTEAFF. The CDR3 DNA reads TGTGCCAGCTCACCCGGGAACACTGAAGCTTTCTTT.

The V and J genes are TRBV5-1 and TRBJ1-2, with 11 bases lining up with TRBD1. This CDR3 has 15 residues. CDR1 SGHRS and CDR2 YFSETQ come from the germline V gene. Trimming took 3 bases from V and 8 from J; bases not matched to a gene: 9. CDR3 region: CASSSGQGAVGGYTF. The CDR3 DNA sequence: TGCGCCAGCAGCTCAGGACAGGGGGCCGTAGGGGGCTACACCTTC.

The chain employs TRBV25-1 and TRBJ2-2; maybe TRBD1 (6 bases). With 6 bases removed from V and 1 base from J, the gap between germline ends came to 18 bases. This CDR3 is 17 amino acids long. CDR1 and CDR2 (germline): MGHDK, SYGVNS. CDR3 DNA sequence: TGTGCCAGCAGCGTGGTAAGGGACACCTTGAACACCGGGGAGCTGTTTTTT. Its translation: CASSVVRDTLNTGELFF. Variable domain in full (rest from reference TRBV25-1 and TRBJ2-2): EADIYQTPRYLVIGTGKKITLECSQTMGHDKMYWYQQDPGMELHLIHYSYGVNSTEKGDLSSESTVSRIRTEHFPLTLESARPSHTSQYLCASSVVRDTLNTGELFFGEGSRLTVL.

This chain joins TRBV2 and TRBJ2-2, with 10 bases lining up with TRBD1. J gave up 7 bases and V 5 bases, and 7 bases lay outside the gene matches. Germline-derived CDR1 and CDR2 are SNHLY and FYNNEI. There are 15 residues in the CDR3. The CDR3: CASSRRDRGVGELFF. CDR3 DNA: TGTGCCAGCAGTCGAAGGGACAGGGGTGTCGGGGAGCTGTTTTTT. Full variable domain (rest looked up from reference TRBV2 and TRBJ2-2): EPEVTQTPSHQVTQMGQEVILRCVPISNHLYFYWYRQILGQKVEFLVSFYNNEISEKSEIFDDQFSVERPDGSNFTLKIRSTKLEDSAMYFCASSRRDRGVGELFFGEGSRLTVL.

CDR3 loop: CASQLIAGVVSGELFF. In DNA form, the CDR3 reads TGTGCCAGCCAACTCATAGCGGGGGTGGTTAGCGGGGAGCTGTTTTTT. The V and J genes are TRBV27 and TRBJ2-2; TRBD2 aligns across 9 bases. The V gene end was trimmed by 8 bases and the J gene end by 7 bases; junction bases not matched to a gene: 14. Per the germline V gene, CDR1 is MNHEY and CDR2 is SMNVEV (reference sequence). This CDR3 spans 16 amino acids.

The rearrangement uses TRBV7-6 and TRBJ2-5; no clear D. Trimming pared 0 bases from V and 4 bases from J, leaving 12 bases between. Per germline, CDR1 SGHVS and CDR2 FNYEAQ. The CDR3 extends over 15 amino acids. The CDR3 loop reads CASSLALGSRETQYF. The CDR3 DNA is TGTGCCAGCAGCTTAGCGCTGGGTAGCCGAGAGACCCAGTACTTC. Looking up the rest from reference TRBV7-6 and TRBJ2-5 gives the full variable domain: GAGVSQSPRYKVTKRGQDVALRCDPISGHVSLYWYRQALGQGPEFLTYFNYEAQQDKSGLPNDRFSAERPEGSISTLTIQRTEQRDSAMYRCASSLALGSRETQYFGPGTRLLVL.

The chain has TRBV19 and TRBJ1-1; D is unclear. The CDR3 is made up of 13 amino acids. Germline values: CDR1 LNHDA, CDR2 SQIVND (reference sequence). The V end lost 5 bases, the J end lost 4 bases, and 11 bases lay between the germline ends. The CDR3 nucleotides read TGTGCCAGTAGTGTGGGTGGGAGCACTGAAGCTTTCTTT. This codes for CASSVGGSTEAFF.

The chain uses TRBV18 and TRBJ1-1; the match to TRBD1 covers 9 bases. CDR3 length: 14 residues. Per germline, CDR1 KGHSH and CDR2 LQKENI. V lost 6 bases to trimming and J lost 5 bases; unmatched junction nucleotides: 7. The CDR3 loop reads CASSQGTGRTEAFF. CDR3 coding DNA: TGTGCCAGCTCCCAGGGGACAGGGAGGACTGAAGCTTTCTTT.

The V gene is TRBV7-9, the J gene TRBJ1-1; possible D gene TRBD1, 6 bases. Germline V gene lookup returns CDR1 SEHNR and CDR2 FQNEAQ (reference sequence). The CDR3 is 14 amino acids. Between the trimmed V and J ends, which lost 5 bases and 0 bases, there was a span of 10 bases. As DNA, the CDR3 is TGTGCCAGCAGCCCACAGGGTGTGAACACTGAAGCTTTCTTT. It codes for CASSPQGVNTEAFF.

CDR3 sequence (DNA): TGTGCCAGCAGCGACAGTGAAGCTTTCTTT. It yields the protein CASSDSEAFF. The V and J genes are TRBV11-2 and TRBJ1-1, with D possibly being TRBD1 (5 bases). The V end was cut by 5 bases, the J end by 7 bases, with 5 bases between. Germline loops: CDR1 SGHAT, CDR2 FQNNGV. This CDR3 is 10 amino acids long.